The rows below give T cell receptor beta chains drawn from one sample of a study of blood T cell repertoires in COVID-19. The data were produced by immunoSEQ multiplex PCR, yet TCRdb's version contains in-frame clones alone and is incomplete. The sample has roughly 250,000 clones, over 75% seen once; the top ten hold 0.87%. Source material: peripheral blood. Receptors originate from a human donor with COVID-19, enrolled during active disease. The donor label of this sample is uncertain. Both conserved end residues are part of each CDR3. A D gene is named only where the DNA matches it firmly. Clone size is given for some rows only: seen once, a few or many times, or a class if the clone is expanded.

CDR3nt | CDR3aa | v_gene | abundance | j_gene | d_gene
TGTGCCAGCAGTTCAGAGTCGACAGGGAACTATGGCTACACCTTC | CASSSESTGNYGYTF | TRBV3-1/TRBV3-2 | - | TRBJ1-2 | TRBD1
TGTGCCAGCAGGGCGACAGCACGCTATGGCTACACCTTC | CASRATARYGYTF | TRBV28 | - | TRBJ1-2 | -
TGTGCCAGCAGAGTACCCTGGGACAGGCCCATGAACACTGAAGCTTTCTTT | CASRVPWDRPMNTEAFF | TRBV2 | - | TRBJ1-1 | TRBD1
TGTGCCAGCAGTCCGGGACTTAACACAGATACGCAGTATTTT | CASSPGLNTDTQYF | TRBV5-8 | - | TRBJ2-3 | -
TGTGCCAGCAGCCAAGATTTACGCAGTGAAAAACTGTTTTTT | CASSQDLRSEKLFF | TRBV4-2 | - | TRBJ1-4 | -
TGTGCCATCAGTGAGTCATTCCAGAGGCACTATGGCTACACCTTC | CAISESFQRHYGYTF | TRBV10-3 | - | TRBJ1-2 | -
TGTGCCAGCAGAGAAGAGACAGGGGTGCGTTCACCCCTCCACTTT | CASREETGVRSPLHF | TRBV6-1 | - | TRBJ1-6 | TRBD1
TGTGCCAGCAGCCCTCAGGGGTCGGACACTGAAGCTTTCTTT | CASSPQGSDTEAFF | TRBV3-1/TRBV3-2 | - | TRBJ1-1 | -
TGTGCCAGCAGTCCAGCAGGCGTGTGGGAAAAACTGTTTTTT | CASSPAGVWEKLFF | TRBV28 | - | TRBJ1-4 | -
TGTGCCAGCAGTGACACAGGGTACTATGGCTACACCTTC | CASSDTGYYGYTF | TRBV2 | - | TRBJ1-2 | -
TGCGCCAGCAGCTTGACGGGACTATCATATCAGCCCCAGCATTTT | CASSLTGLSYQPQHF | TRBV5-1 | - | TRBJ1-5 | -
TGTGCCAGCTCACCCGTGGCAGGGGATAGCTCTGGAAACACCATATATTTT | CASSPVAGDSSGNTIYF | TRBV18 | - | TRBJ1-3 | -
TGTGCCAGCAGAGTCACAGGGGAATTCACTGAAGCTTTCTTT | CASRVTGEFTEAFF | TRBV28 | - | TRBJ1-1 | TRBD1
TGTGCCAGCAGCCCCCGTATAGGAGGGAACACTGAAGCTTTCTTT | CASSPRIGGNTEAFF | TRBV6-5 | - | TRBJ1-1 | -
TGTGCAAGTCGCTTAGTGTCCCAGAAGAGTATAAGCGATTATGGACTCTACGAGCAGTACTTC | CASRLVSQKSISDYGLYEQYF | TRBV12-2 | - | TRBJ2-7 | -
TGCAGCGTCACAGGAGAGACTAACTATGGCTACACCTTC | CSVTGETNYGYTF | TRBV29-1 | - | TRBJ1-2 | -
TGTGCCAGCAGTCGGGACTTCGGGGGAAACAGGTATAGCAATCAGCCCCAGCATTTT | CASSRDFGGNRYSNQPQHF | TRBV28 | - | TRBJ1-5 | -
TGTGCCAGCAGTTACGGGACAGGGAGGGAGCAGTACTTC | CASSYGTGREQYF | TRBV27 | - | TRBJ2-7 | TRBD1
TGTGCCCGCCCCCCAGGGACAGTGATGAACACTGAAGCTTTCTTT | CARPPGTVMNTEAFF | TRBV9 | - | TRBJ1-1 | TRBD1
TGTGCCAGCAGCTTTTACCAGATTTCCGTGGGAGGACCCCTCCACTTT | CASSFYQISVGGPLHF | TRBV5-4 | - | TRBJ1-6 | -
TGCGCCAGCAGCTTGGTGGTAGCGGGAGCCCCCCAGTACTTC | CASSLVVAGAPQYF | TRBV5-1 | - | TRBJ2-5 | TRBD2
TGTGCCAGCAGCTTAACGAGCGGGAGGGACACCGGGGAGCTGTTTTTT | CASSLTSGRDTGELFF | TRBV7-3 | - | TRBJ2-2 | TRBD2
TGTGCCAGCAGTTCCACAGGGTCGGGCACTGAAGCTTTCTTT | CASSSTGSGTEAFF | TRBV6-4 | - | TRBJ1-1 | -
TGTGCCAGCACCTCTTGGGGCTTCCATGAGCAGTTCTTC | CASTSWGFHEQFF | TRBV3-1/TRBV3-2 | - | TRBJ2-1 | -
TGTGCCATCAGTGAGTCCAATCCGAGGGGAGGCAGCACTGAAGCTTTCTTT | CAISESNPRGGSTEAFF | TRBV10-3 | few | TRBJ1-1 | -
TGTGCCAGCAGCTTAGGTGGCGGCGATCAGCCCCAGCATTTT | CASSLGGGDQPQHF | TRBV13 | - | TRBJ1-5 | -
TGTGCCAGCAGCTTGCTAGCGGAGGGAGAGACCCAGTACTTC | CASSLLAEGETQYF | TRBV5-6 | - | TRBJ2-5 | TRBD2
TGTGCCAGTAGTAGGCTTGCCCCGGGACTAGCGGAGGAGGTCTACGAGCAGTACTTC | CASSRLAPGLAEEVYEQYF | TRBV19 | - | TRBJ2-7 | TRBD2
TGTGCCAGCATTTTTGAGGAGATTCTCCCTGGCTACACCTTC | CASIFEEILPGYTF | TRBV2 | - | TRBJ1-2 | -
TGTGCCAGCAGGCGCCTGGGACTGCGCTCCTATAATTCACCCCTCCACTTT | CASRRLGLRSYNSPLHF | TRBV2 | - | TRBJ1-6 | -
TGTGCCAGCAGCCCGATACTAGCGGGGACAGATACGCAGTATTTT | CASSPILAGTDTQYF | TRBV7-3 | - | TRBJ2-3 | TRBD2
TGTGCCAGCAGCTCCAGACAGGGAGCGAACACCGGGGAGCTGTTTTTT | CASSSRQGANTGELFF | TRBV7-2 | - | TRBJ2-2 | TRBD1
TGCAGCGTTGAAGGGGGGGGACAGGAGCTCACCGGGGAGCTGTTTTTT | CSVEGGGQELTGELFF | TRBV29-1 | once | TRBJ2-2 | -
TGTGCCAGCAGCTTTGCCAATCCGGGAGCAGCTGGGGAGACCCAGTACTTC | CASSFANPGAAGETQYF | TRBV13 | - | TRBJ2-5 | -
TGTGCCAGCAGTGAAGAATGGGCGCGGGGAAGCACAGATACGCAGTATTTT | CASSEEWARGSTDTQYF | TRBV6-1 | - | TRBJ2-3 | -
TGTGCCAGTAGTATAGATGGGACAGGGGTAAGCACTGAAGCTTTCTTT | CASSIDGTGVSTEAFF | TRBV19 | - | TRBJ1-1 | TRBD1
TGCGCCAGCAGCCCGAAAATAGCGGGAGGGCCTATTAGCCAAGAGACCCAGTACTTC | CASSPKIAGGPISQETQYF | TRBV5-1 | - | TRBJ2-5 | TRBD2
TGTGCCAGCAGTTCCGGGACAGGGTATAATTCACCCCTCCACTTT | CASSSGTGYNSPLHF | TRBV7-9 | - | TRBJ1-6 | TRBD1
TGTGCCAGCACCGGGACTAGCGGGAGGGATACGCAGTATTTT | CASTGTSGRDTQYF | TRBV19 | - | TRBJ2-3 | TRBD2